Below, 20 T cell receptor beta chains from the same sample are listed, as sequenced in a study of T cell repertoires in cytomegalovirus infection. A single record per CDR3 protein comes from TCRdb applying MiXCR to the reads. The sample lists 160,000 or so distinct CDR3 sequences; about 25% were seen once. Sequencing was performed on PBMCs. These receptors originate from a human donor in good health (CMV status not recorded). Some clones in this sample may be carry-over from other donors' samples.

The sample holds a few counts of this clonotype. V is TRBV11-2 and J is TRBJ1-4, with D unclear. Between the trimmed V and J ends, which lost 5 bases and 14 bases, there was a span of 21 bases. Germline CDR1 is SGHAT and CDR2 is FQNNGV. CDR3 length: 14 amino acids. CDR3 sequence (DNA): TGTGCCAGCAGCAGAAGCGTGGGCACCAATTTGCTGTTTTTT. Translating it yields CASSRSVGTNLLFF.

The chain links TRBV12-3 or TRBV12-4 to TRBJ1-2; D gene unclear. Trimming cost V 3 bases and J 6 bases, with 14 bases left between them. The CDR3 sequence is 14 residues long. CDR3 protein: CASSFIGQSHGYTF. The CDR3 DNA follows: TGTGCCAGCAGTTTTATCGGCCAGTCGCATGGCTACACCTTC.

This clonotype has a count of ten or more. The V gene is TRBV7-8, the J gene TRBJ1-4, with D perhaps TRBD1 (6 bases). Trimming stripped 0 bases from V and 5 bases from J, with 13 bases between. The V gene's germline CDR1 is SGHVS and CDR2 FQNEAQ. The CDR3 is made up of 16 amino acids. CDR3 sequence: CASSLAVGGANEKLFF. The CDR3 coding sequence is TGTGCCAGCAGCTTAGCGGTGGGGGGGGCAAATGAAAAACTGTTTTTT.

The chain uses TRBV20-1 and TRBJ2-3; D is possibly TRBD2 (5 bases). This CDR3 spans 13 amino acids. Germline CDR1 and CDR2: DFQATT and SNEGSKA (reference sequence). Trimming left V 3 bases short and J 0 bases short, with 7 bases between. The CDR3 DNA is TGCAGTGCTAGCCGGACTAGCACAGATACGCAGTATTTT. Translation: CSASRTSTDTQYF.

This clonotype was counted many times. The chain couples TRBV7-2 to TRBJ2-7, with 8 bases aligning to TRBD2. V lost 2 bases to trimming and J lost 5 bases; unmatched junction nucleotides: 8. CDR3 length: 15 residues. CDR1 SGHTA and CDR2 FQGNSA come from the germline V gene. CDR3 nucleotide sequence: TGTGCCAGCAGCTTAATGGTGGGACTAGGGAACGAGCAGTACTTC. This codes for CASSLMVGLGNEQYF.

The chain links TRBV5-1 to TRBJ2-3; perhaps TRBD1 as D (6 bases). CDR1 SGHRS and CDR2 YFSETQ come from the germline V gene. Trimming took off 0 bases at V and 1 base at J, with 12 bases between the two ends. The CDR3 totals 16 residues. DNA of the CDR3: TGCGCCAGCAGCTTGGTGATGGGGGCGGGCACAGATACGCAGTATTTT. Its protein product is CASSLVMGAGTDTQYF.

V and J are TRBV11-2 and TRBJ2-3; D is possibly TRBD1 (6 bases). The CDR3 has 14 residues. Per germline, CDR1 SGHAT and CDR2 FQNNGV. Trimming stripped 5 bases from V and 5 bases from J, with 14 bases between. The CDR3 is CASSPTGPGDTQYF. For the CDR3, the DNA is TGTGCCAGCAGCCCAACAGGGCCGGGAGATACGCAGTATTTT. Drawing the rest from reference TRBV11-2 and TRBJ2-3, the complete variable domain is EAGVAQSPRYKIIEKRQSVAFWCNPISGHATLYWYQQILGQGPKLLIQFQNNGVVDDSQLPKDRFSAERLKGVDSTLKIQPAKLEDSAVYLCASSPTGPGDTQYFGPGTRLTVL.

The table lists this clonotype with many counts. The chain links TRBV7-2 to TRBJ2-5, with D possibly being TRBD2 (6 bases). The ends were cut back, 3 bases at V and 2 bases at J, with 13 bases in the middle. The CDR3 is 15 amino acids. Germline CDR1 SGHTA, CDR2 FQGNSA. CDR3 sequence reads: CASSFGDGRQETQYF. For the CDR3, the DNA is TGTGCCAGCAGCTTTGGGGACGGGAGACAAGAGACCCAGTACTTC.

J is TRBJ1-5 and V is TRBV18; possibly TRBD1 for D (5 bases). The CDR3 length is 13 residues. Per the germline V gene, CDR1 is KGHSH and CDR2 is LQKENI. Trimming took 6 bases from V and 4 from J, leaving 10 bases between them. The CDR3 nucleotides are TGTGCCAGCTCGCCGGGACCAAATCAGCCCCAGCATTTT. It specifies CASSPGPNQPQHF.

The table lists this clonotype with a few counts. The CDR3 region is CSAKLSGGYTF. The CDR3 nucleotides read TGCAGTGCTAAACTAAGTGGTGGCTACACCTTC. The rearrangement joins TRBV20-1 to TRBJ1-2; no definite D call. Looked up from germline, CDR1 is DFQATT and CDR2 is SNEGSKA (reference sequence). The V end was cut by 4 bases, the J end by 7 bases, with 10 bases between. CDR3 length: 11 residues.

The rearrangement links TRBV2 to TRBJ2-7, with a weak D call TRBD2 (5 bases). Between the trimmed V and J ends, which lost 7 bases and 7 bases, there was a span of 11 bases. This CDR3 contains 11 residues. Germline lookup yields CDR1 SNHLY and CDR2 FYNNEI. The CDR3 region is CASILRGEQYF. The CDR3 bases are TGTGCCAGCATCTTGAGAGGGGAGCAGTACTTC.

The chain recombines TRBV19 with TRBJ1-6; no clear D. CDR1 and CDR2 (germline): LNHDA, SQIVND (reference sequence). The V end lost 5 bases, the J end lost 2 bases, and 13 bases lay between the germline ends. This CDR3 is 16 amino acids long. CDR3 residues: CASSHRRGAYNSPLHF. Here the CDR3 DNA reads TGTGCCAGTAGTCATCGTCGAGGTGCCTATAATTCACCCCTCCACTTT.

V usage is TRBV14 and J usage is TRBJ1-6, with TRBD1 matching 10 bases. This CDR3 region has 17 residues. The germline CDR1 and CDR2 sequences are SGHDN and FVKESK. The junction had 9 bases not matched to a gene; V was cut back by 0 bases and J by 10 bases. This chain's CDR3 is CASSQEGTGALVSPLHF. DNA of the CDR3: TGTGCCAGCAGCCAAGAGGGGACAGGGGCTTTGGTGTCACCCCTCCACTTT.

J is TRBJ2-5 and V is TRBV20-1; D may be TRBD1 or TRBD2 (5 bases each). In germline, CDR1 is DFQATT, CDR2 SNEGSKA (reference sequence). The CDR3 is made up of 14 amino acids. Trimming took 5 bases from V and 2 from J, leaving 15 bases between them. CDR3 region: CSARQGEIQETQYF. CDR3 DNA: TGCAGTGCTCGTCAGGGAGAGATACAAGAGACCCAGTACTTC.

The gene calls are TRBV4-3 and TRBJ1-2; 9 bases are a match to TRBD1. V was pared by 1 base and J by 5 bases, with 2 bases of the junction left unmatched. Germline values: CDR1 LGHNA, CDR2 YSLEER. The CDR3 covers 14 residues. Here the CDR3 reads CASSQATGGYGYTF. The CDR3 DNA sequence: TGCGCCAGCAGCCAAGCGACAGGGGGTTATGGCTACACCTTC.

The rearrangement links TRBV6-5 to TRBJ2-7; 9 bases agree with TRBD1. This CDR3 has 14 amino acids. Germline assignment: CDR1 MNHEY and CDR2 SVGAGI. The junction had 5 bases not matched to a gene; V was cut back by 6 bases and J by 2 bases. The CDR3 protein is CASRGRDRAYEQYF. CDR3 DNA: TGTGCCAGCAGGGGCCGGGACAGGGCCTACGAGCAGTACTTC.

This clonotype was observed many times. The CDR3 loop is CASSYSTTGTEAFF. DNA for the CDR3: TGTGCCAGCAGTTACTCCACAACTGGAACTGAAGCTTTCTTT. The rearrangement links TRBV6-2 or TRBV6-3 to TRBJ1-1, with D uncertain. The CDR3 spans 14 residues. Deletions cut 0 bases from V and 5 bases from J, with 10 bases between. CDR1 is MNHEY and CDR2 is SVGEGT in the germline V gene.

Many counts were recorded for this clonotype. This sequence joins TRBV6-2 or TRBV6-3 and TRBJ1-1; D is undetermined. Trimming stripped 1 base from V and 6 bases from J, with 12 bases between. Germline CDR1 is MNHEY and CDR2 is SVGEGT. CDR3 size: 14 residues. In nucleotides, the CDR3 is TGTGCCAGCAGTTACTTAAGGAGACGGCCTGAAGCTTTCTTT. This gives the protein CASSYLRRRPEAFF.

This clonotype occurred a few times. The gene calls are TRBV7-3 and TRBJ2-2; 10 positions agree with TRBD1. Germline V CDR1 and CDR2: SGHTA, FQGTGA. This CDR3 contains 18 residues. The V and J ends lost 0 bases and 7 bases, in that order; junction bases with no gene match: 11. This chain's CDR3 is CASSLTARQGAIGGELFF. CDR3 nucleotides: TGTGCCAGCAGCTTAACGGCCCGACAGGGGGCGATCGGCGGGGAGCTGTTTTTT.

V usage is TRBV6-5 and J usage is TRBJ2-5, with 8 bases aligning to TRBD1. This CDR3 is built from 15 residues. Germline CDR1 reads MNHEY; CDR2 reads SVGAGI. Trimming removed 4 bases from V and 5 bases from J; junction bases left unmatched: 9. The CDR3 DNA reads TGTGCCAGCAGTTTCCGACAGGGGTATAGGGAGACCCAGTACTTC. Its protein is CASSFRQGYRETQYF.